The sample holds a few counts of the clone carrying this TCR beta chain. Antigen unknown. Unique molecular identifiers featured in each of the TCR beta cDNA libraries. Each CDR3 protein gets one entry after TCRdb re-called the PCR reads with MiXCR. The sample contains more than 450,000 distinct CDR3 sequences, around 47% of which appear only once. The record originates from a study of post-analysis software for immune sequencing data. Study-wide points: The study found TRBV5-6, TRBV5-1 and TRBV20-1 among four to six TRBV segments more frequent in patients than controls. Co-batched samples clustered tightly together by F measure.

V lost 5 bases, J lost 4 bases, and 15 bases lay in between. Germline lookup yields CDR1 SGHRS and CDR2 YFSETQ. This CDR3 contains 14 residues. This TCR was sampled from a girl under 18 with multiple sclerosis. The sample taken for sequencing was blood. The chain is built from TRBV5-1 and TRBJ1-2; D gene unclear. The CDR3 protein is CASSRWGGSYGYTF. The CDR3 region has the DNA TGCGCCAGCAGTCGGTGGGGTGGCAGCTATGGCTACACCTTC.